Shown below are 10 T cell receptor beta chains from a single sample sequenced in a study of blood T cell repertoires in COVID-19. The protocol was immunoSEQ multiplex PCR, while the TCRdb copy is restricted to in-frame clones and leaves out a portion. Altogether over 250,000 clones are present, roughly 87% being singletons, with the ten largest covering 10% to 15%. Sequencing input: peripheral blood. These receptors originate from a human donor in a cohort sampled during active COVID-19.

The rearrangement links TRBV11-2 to TRBJ2-3, with no clear D. The germline V gene has CDR1 SGHAT and CDR2 FQNNGV. This CDR3 region has 12 residues. Trimming pared 6 bases from V and 5 bases from J, leaving 9 bases between. The CDR3: CASSVDLDTQYF. The CDR3 DNA follows: TGTGCCAGCAGTGTAGATTTAGATACGCAGTATTTT.

The chain uses TRBV7-2 and TRBJ2-5, with D unresolved. Trimming removed 4 bases at V and 5 bases at J, with 8 bases between. This CDR3 spans 12 amino acids. The germline V gene has CDR1 SGHTA and CDR2 FQGNSA. In DNA form, the CDR3 reads TGTGCCAGCAGCTATCCGAGGGAGACCCAGTACTTC. It is translated as CASSYPRETQYF.

The chain combines TRBV18 with TRBJ1-4; 7 bases fit TRBD1. The V gene's germline CDR1 is KGHSH and CDR2 LQKENI. The CDR3 is 14 residues long. V shed 6 bases, J shed 8 bases, and the junction held 9 bases outside the gene matches. The DNA for the CDR3 is TGTGCCAGCTCCGAGGGGGCCGCCCGGGAAAAACTGTTTTTT. Amino acid sequence: CASSEGAAREKLFF.

This sequence joins TRBV14 and TRBJ2-1, with 14 bases aligning to TRBD2. Trimming took 4 bases from V and 9 from J; bases not matched to a gene: 5. The CDR3 consists of 15 residues. The germline CDR1 and CDR2 sequences are SGHDN and FVKESK. For the CDR3, the DNA is TGTGCCAGCAGCCCAGGACTAGCGGGAGGTGTTGAGCAGTTCTTC. Encoded protein: CASSPGLAGGVEQFF.

This clone was counted once. The chain carries TRBV5-1 and TRBJ2-1, with TRBD2 identical over 8 bases. V was clipped by 4 bases and J by 0 bases; unmatched bases: 6. The CDR3 length is 16 residues. Germline V gene sequence: CDR1 SGHRS, CDR2 YFSETQ. The CDR3: CASSPAGEGSYNEQFF. The DNA for the CDR3 is TGCGCCAGCAGCCCAGCGGGAGAGGGCTCCTACAATGAGCAGTTCTTC.

The gene calls are TRBV19 and TRBJ2-4, with D perhaps matching TRBD2 (6 bases). V was trimmed by 6 bases and J by 10 bases, leaving 16 bases between them. Germline lookup yields CDR1 LNHDA and CDR2 SQIVND (reference sequence). The CDR3 has 13 amino acids. CDR3 DNA sequence: TGTGCCAGTAGCCCCCGCGGGGCCAGAATTCAGTACTTC. The encoded protein is CASSPRGARIQYF.

The chain has TRBV19 and TRBJ2-6; 7 nucleotides align to TRBD1. There are 18 residues in the CDR3. J was trimmed by 0 bases and V by 3 bases; bases with no gene match: 8. Germline V gene sequence: CDR1 LNHDA, CDR2 SQIVND (reference sequence). The CDR3 spells CASSIRGQYYSGANVLTF. For the CDR3, the DNA is TGTGCCAGTAGTATTCGGGGACAGTATTACTCTGGGGCCAACGTCCTGACTTTC.

The table lists this clone with a count of one. The chain carries TRBV6-9 and TRBJ1-1; D is uncertain. Germline CDR1 and CDR2: MNHGY and SVAAGI. The CDR3 contains 13 residues. The V end was cut by 3 bases, the J end by 2 bases, with 7 bases between. For the CDR3, the DNA is TGTGCCAGCAGTTACGGGAGTAACACTGAAGCTTTCTTT. Its translation is CASSYGSNTEAFF.

The rearrangement uses TRBV5-1 and TRBJ2-5; TRBD2 matches 10 bases. Looked up from germline, CDR1 is SGHRS and CDR2 is YFSETQ. J was trimmed by 2 bases and V by 6 bases; bases with no gene match: 4. The CDR3 sequence is 14 residues long. The CDR3 DNA reads TGCGCCAGCACCAGGACTAGCGGACAAGAGACCCAGTACTTC. Its protein is CASTRTSGQETQYF.

The chain employs TRBV28 and TRBJ2-5; D uncertain. CDR1 and CDR2 (germline): MDHEN, SYDVKM. This CDR3 has 14 amino acids. V was trimmed by 5 bases and J by 2 bases, leaving 12 bases between them. The chain's CDR3 is CASSPPVGQETQYF. DNA for the CDR3: TGTGCCAGCAGTCCTCCAGTCGGGCAAGAGACCCAGTACTTC.